The T cell receptor beta chain described here comes from a study of blood T cell repertoires in COVID-19. On the study more broadly: Italy, Spain and the United States were the sources of the convalescent and acute COVID-19 samples. T cells, B-cell-depleted T cells, or PBMCs provided the cDNA or gDNA that served as material.

In the original analysis: By means of reference gene primer amplification, nucleated cell counts were estimated. Only in-frame clones appear in the TCRdb table, and some are missing; sequencing was by immunoSEQ multiplex PCR. D and trimming come from the DNA, and the V and J calls and clone size come from that table. The sample lists about 120,000 clones, about 88% seen once, with roughly 1.2% in the top ten. V lost 1 base and J lost 4, with 8 bases in between. This CDR3 comprises 14 residues. Germline CDR1 SEHNR, CDR2 FQNEAQ (reference sequence). The V and J genes are TRBV7-9 and TRBJ2-1; D not resolved. This receptor was identified in a woman older than 75 with acute or convalescent COVID-19. The material sequenced was peripheral blood. Written as DNA, the CDR3 is TGTGCCAGCAGCTTAGTCACAGAATACAATGAGCAGTTCTTC. It is translated as CASSLVTEYNEQFF.